This T cell receptor (beta chain) was found in a study of regulatory T cells in long-lasting Graves disease. Documented time point: newly diagnosed GD, antithyroid drugs for less than 3 months. PBMC RNA was the source of the TCR library. This clonotype was seen ten or more times. Sequencing libraries for TCR beta were prepared with iRepertoire HTBI primers and Arm-PCR of CDR3 regions. One entry per CDR3 protein, called by TCRdb with MiXCR from the multiplex PCR reads. The table lists around 400,000 distinct CDR3 sequences, over 9.5% of them singletons. This CDR3 is 15 amino acids long. Between the trimmed V and J ends, which lost 4 bases and 7 bases, there was a span of 16 bases. Germline V gene lookup returns CDR1 SGHTA and CDR2 FQGTGA. The same specimen was also included in a second study, on T cells in Graves' hyperthyroidism and ophthalmopathy.

The TCR was taken from a woman aged 18-30 years with Graves disease. The rearrangement links TRBV7-3 to TRBJ1-4, with a tentative D call TRBD1 (5 bases). Source: peripheral blood mononuclear cells (PBMCs), taken at new diagnosis, from a patient treated with antithyroid drugs. The CDR3 bases are TGTGCCAGCAGCTCAAAGGGGCGATGGGGTGAAAAACTGTTTTTT. Its translation: CASSSKGRWGEKLFF.